One and the same sample provided the 30 T cell receptor beta chains below, sequenced in a study of Tregs in tolerant kidney transplant recipients. Profiling relied on immunoSEQ multiplex PCR, and the TCRdb table lists in-frame clones only, not all of them. The repertoire holds 50,000 to 75,000 clones, with more than 95% as singletons. The sample was Tregs from blood, taken before the transplant. The receptors originated from a human donor who received a combined kidney and bone marrow transplant.

The rearrangement links TRBV28 to TRBJ2-7; weak D call: TRBD2 (5 bases). This CDR3 is built from 16 residues. In germline, CDR1 is MDHEN, CDR2 SYDVKM. V was clipped by 6 bases and J by 3 bases, with 21 bases between them. The CDR3 protein is CASSEGGEYYDYEQYF. The CDR3 coding sequence is TGTGCCAGCAGCGAAGGAGGAGAGTACTATGACTACGAGCAGTACTTC.

The table lists this clone with a count of one. This chain connects TRBV19 to TRBJ2-3; D might be TRBD2 (6 bases). This CDR3 is built from 15 residues. Germline loops: CDR1 LNHDA, CDR2 SQIVND (reference sequence). Deletions cut 5 bases from V and 4 bases from J, with 16 bases between. CDR3 DNA sequence: TGTGCCAGTAGTGCGACTAGATCGGGCCCAGATACGCAGTATTTT. It encodes CASSATRSGPDTQYF. The complete variable domain, with remaining parts taken from reference TRBV19 and TRBJ2-3, reads DGGITQSPKYLFRKEGQNVTLSCEQNLNHDAMYWYRQDPGQGLRLIYYSQIVNDFQKGDIAEGYSVSREKKESFPLTVTSAQKNPTAFYLCASSATRSGPDTQYFGPGTRLTVL.

The rearrangement joins TRBV7-2 to TRBJ2-5, with 9 bases that match TRBD1. J gave up 1 base and V 3 bases, and 6 bases lay outside the gene matches. Germline values: CDR1 SGHTA, CDR2 FQGNSA. The CDR3 is made up of 16 amino acids. This chain's CDR3 is CASSFGQGLSQETQYF. The DNA of the CDR3 is TGTGCCAGCAGCTTCGGACAGGGGTTATCCCAAGAGACCCAGTACTTC.

V and J are TRBV7-2 and TRBJ1-2; D call uncertain. CDR3 length: 13 amino acids. V shed 3 bases and J shed 2 bases, with 7 bases lying between them. Germline CDR1 SGHTA, CDR2 FQGNSA. The CDR3, as DNA: TGTGCCAGCAGCTTTAGAAGAAACTATGGCTACACCTTC. This codes for CASSFRRNYGYTF.

The chain couples TRBV11-3 to TRBJ2-1; D might be TRBD2 (6 bases). Germline lookup yields CDR1 SGHNT and CDR2 YENEEA. Deletions cut 4 bases from V and 5 bases from J, with 18 bases between. The length of the CDR3 is 16 residues. Here the CDR3 reads CASSSPGSSFDNEQFF. CDR3 sequence (DNA): TGTGCCAGCAGCTCTCCCGGGAGTAGCTTCGACAATGAGCAGTTCTTC.

The rearrangement links TRBV5-1 to TRBJ2-1; 8 bases match TRBD2. This CDR3 region has 16 residues. Germline trimming cut 4 bases from V and 1 base from J; bases unmatched to any gene: 7. Germline-derived CDR1 and CDR2 are SGHRS and YFSETQ. The CDR3 is CASSITSGPSYNEQFF. CDR3 sequence (DNA): TGCGCCAGCAGCATAACTAGCGGACCTTCCTACAATGAGCAGTTCTTC.

The CDR3 region is CASSVGGLAGGSGELFF. The CDR3 nucleotides are TGTGCCAGCAGCGTAGGTGGTTTGGCGGGGGGTTCCGGGGAGCTGTTTTTT. The J gene is TRBJ2-2, the V gene TRBV9; the match to TRBD2 covers 8 bases. V was clipped by 0 bases and J by 6 bases; unmatched bases: 10. The CDR3 has 17 residues. Germline-derived CDR1 and CDR2 are SGDLS and YYNGEE.

The chain links TRBV9 to TRBJ2-1; 14 bases line up with TRBD2. Per germline, CDR1 SGDLS and CDR2 YYNGEE. Trimming cost V 3 bases and J 4 bases; bases outside gene matches: 6. CDR3 length: 17 amino acids. DNA of the CDR3: TGTGCCAGCAGCGCGGGACTAGCGGGAGTGGGATACAATGAGCAGTTCTTC. It translates to CASSAGLAGVGYNEQFF.

The chain links TRBV6-5 to TRBJ1-5; D not certain. The CDR3 sequence is 15 residues long. Trimming removed 0 bases from V and 4 bases from J, with 10 bases in between. Per germline, CDR1 MNHEY and CDR2 SVGAGI. CDR3 sequence reads: CASSYSRTGNQPQHF. CDR3 DNA: TGTGCCAGCAGTTACTCACGTACGGGGAATCAGCCCCAGCATTTT.

Concerning this clone: The sample has other DNA sequences that encode this CDR3 too. The chain employs TRBV15 and TRBJ1-6; D unclear. V lost 2 bases to trimming and J lost 7 bases, with 6 bases between them. The CDR3 is made up of 13 amino acids. Germline V gene data show CDR1 as LNHNV and CDR2 as YYDKDF (reference sequence). The CDR3 is CATSRTGNSPLHF. The CDR3 DNA is TGTGCCACCAGCAGAACCGGGAATTCACCCCTCCACTTT.

This CDR3 is CASSPRQPSYEQYF. The CDR3 DNA is TGCGCCAGCAGCCCTCGACAGCCCTCCTACGAGCAGTACTTC. The chain combines TRBV5-1 with TRBJ2-7, with D tentatively TRBD1 (5 bases). CDR3 length: 14 residues. Germline CDR1 SGHRS, CDR2 YFSETQ. The V gene lost 4 bases and the J gene lost 0 bases, with 11 bases spanning the gap.

The count of this clone is one. The V call is TRBV13, the J call TRBJ2-1; possibly TRBD1 for D (6 bases). This CDR3 spans 17 amino acids. Per germline, CDR1 PRHDT and CDR2 FYEKMQ (reference sequence). V was trimmed by 4 bases and J by 7 bases, leaving 23 bases between them. Here the CDR3 reads CASSSPQGKKSGNEQFF. The CDR3 DNA sequence: TGTGCCAGCAGCTCCCCCCAGGGGAAAAAGAGTGGAAATGAGCAGTTCTTC.

J is TRBJ2-2 and V is TRBV6-1, with TRBD2 as a possible D gene (5 bases). CDR3 length: 16 amino acids. Trimming stripped 4 bases from V and 6 bases from J, with 18 bases between. CDR1 and CDR2 from the germline V gene are MNHNS and SASEGT. The CDR3 here is CASSVNRGVGPGELFF. As DNA, the CDR3 is TGTGCCAGCAGTGTAAACCGGGGTGTGGGTCCCGGGGAGCTGTTTTTT.

CDR3 loop: CASSRGTGGPGNTIYF. CDR3 nucleotides: TGTGCCAGCAGTCGGGGGACAGGGGGCCCCGGAAACACCATATATTTT. The chain uses TRBV6-6 and TRBJ1-3; 12 bases are a match to TRBD1. The CDR3 loop spans 16 amino acids. Germline lookup yields CDR1 MNHNY and CDR2 SVGAGI (reference sequence). V lost 5 bases, J lost 4 bases, and 6 bases stayed unmatched.

This chain links TRBV11-3 with TRBJ2-7; D is unclear. The CDR3 consists of 12 residues. The germline V and J ends were trimmed by 4 bases and 3 bases, with 7 bases remaining between them. Germline CDR1 SGHNT, CDR2 YENEEA. In DNA, the CDR3 is TGTGCCAGCAGCTGGCAGATCTACGAGCAGTACTTC. Protein product: CASSWQIYEQYF.

The gene calls are TRBV6-5 and TRBJ2-1; perhaps TRBD2 as D (5 bases). The CDR3 consists of 14 residues. Germline-derived CDR1 and CDR2 are MNHEY and SVGAGI. V lost 4 bases and J 8 bases, leaving 15 bases between the germline ends. The CDR3 nucleotides read TGTGCCAGCAGTTCTAGCCGTAGCAGAGATGAGCAGTTCTTC. Its translation is CASSSSRSRDEQFF.

The V and J genes are TRBV6-5 and TRBJ2-6; perhaps TRBD1 as D (5 bases). Germline V CDR1 and CDR2: MNHEY, SVGAGI. V lost 2 bases to trimming and J lost 2 bases, with 7 bases between them. This CDR3 has 15 residues. The CDR3 bases are TGTGCCAGCAGTTACGGCAGGGCTGGGGCCAACGTCCTGACTTTC. Amino acids: CASSYGRAGANVLTF.

The V and J genes are TRBV16 and TRBJ2-1, with 10 bases matching TRBD2. This CDR3 is built from 16 residues. V shed 2 bases, J shed 7 bases, and the junction held 8 bases outside the gene matches. CDR1 and CDR2 from the germline V gene are KGHSY and FQNENV. CDR3 sequence reads: CASSQPSPSGSNEQFF. The CDR3, as DNA: TGTGCCAGCAGCCAACCATCGCCTAGCGGGAGTAATGAGCAGTTCTTC.

This chain uses TRBV27 with TRBJ2-3; D is uncertain. V lost 2 bases and J lost 3, with 21 bases in between. The CDR3 runs 18 residues. CDR1 and CDR2 from the germline V gene are MNHEY and SMNVEV (reference sequence). CDR3 sequence reads: CASSLDPRRSTGTDTQYF. CDR3 bases: TGTGCCAGCAGTTTAGACCCACGAAGGAGCACCGGGACAGATACGCAGTATTTT.

V gene TRBV27 combines with J gene TRBJ1-2, with a weak D call TRBD1 (6 bases). The germline V gene encodes CDR1 MNHEY and CDR2 SMNVEV (reference sequence). V lost 6 bases to trimming and J lost 4 bases, with 18 bases between them. There are 15 residues in the CDR3. CDR3 coding DNA: TGTGCCAGCAGCCGCTTCGTGGGGGCCGGCTATGGCTACACCTTC. The encoded protein is CASSRFVGAGYGYTF.

The rearrangement uses TRBV21-1 and TRBJ1-1; TRBD1 reflects the table's D call only, with no check against the DNA. TRBV21-1 is tagged as a pseudogene. CDR3 length equals 17 residues. The CDR3 bases are TGTGCCAGCAGCAAAGCCTTACAGACTGGGGGCATCACTGAAGCTTTCTTT. Translating it yields CASSKALQTGGITEAFF.

V usage is TRBV27 and J usage is TRBJ2-7; 9 bases are shared with TRBD2. V lost 7 bases and J lost 2; bases outside the gene matches: 6. Germline CDR1 reads MNHEY; CDR2 reads SMNVEV (reference sequence). CDR3 length: 14 residues. DNA of the CDR3: TGTGCCAGCAAGCTAGCGGGGTCCACCTACGAGCAGTACTTC. Protein: CASKLAGSTYEQYF.

V usage is TRBV6-1 and J usage is TRBJ2-1; D gene ambiguous. Germline V lookup: CDR1 MNHNS, CDR2 SASEGT. The CDR3 has 16 residues. The germline V and J ends were trimmed by 4 bases and 2 bases, with 15 bases remaining between them. This CDR3 reads CASSGRQVSTYNEQFF. The CDR3 DNA is TGTGCCAGCAGTGGTAGGCAGGTGTCAACCTACAATGAGCAGTTCTTC.

CDR3 region: CASSGQGKAETQYF. As DNA, the CDR3 is TGTGCCAGCAGCGGACAGGGAAAGGCAGAGACCCAGTACTTC. This rearrangement joins TRBV28 to TRBJ2-5; the match to TRBD1 covers 8 bases. CDR1 is MDHEN and CDR2 is SYDVKM in the germline V gene. The junction had 7 bases not matched to a gene; V was cut back by 6 bases and J by 4 bases. The CDR3 contains 14 residues.

This chain uses TRBV10-3 with TRBJ2-1; D is perhaps TRBD2 (6 bases). The V end was cut by 6 bases, the J end by 6 bases, with 12 bases between. There are 13 residues in the CDR3. Germline loops: CDR1 ENHRY, CDR2 SYGVKD. CDR3 region: CAISSLGGNEQFF. CDR3 coding DNA: TGTGCCATCAGCTCACTGGGGGGCAATGAGCAGTTCTTC.

This clone appeared once. This chain joins TRBV6-5 and TRBJ2-5; TRBD2 agrees at 7 bases. The CDR3 runs to 14 residues. Trimming took 1 base from V and 11 from J; bases not matched to a gene: 10. Germline V lookup: CDR1 MNHEY, CDR2 SVGAGI. This CDR3 reads CASSYFPSGGEQYF. The CDR3, as DNA: TGTGCCAGCAGTTACTTTCCTAGCGGAGGAGAGCAGTACTTC.

The chain combines TRBV7-3 with TRBJ2-3; no clear D. Trimming pared 2 bases from V and 2 bases from J, leaving 11 bases between. The germline CDR1 and CDR2 sequences are SGHTA and FQGTGA. CDR3 length equals 15 residues. CDR3 in amino acids: CASSLFGGSTDTQYF. DNA of the CDR3: TGTGCCAGCAGCTTATTCGGCGGCTCCACAGATACGCAGTATTTT.

The CDR3 DNA follows: TGTGCCAGCAGGGACCGGGATATTAATTCACCCCTCCACTTT. Protein product: CASRDRDINSPLHF. This chain connects TRBV2 to TRBJ1-6, with unresolved D. CDR1 and CDR2 (germline): SNHLY, FYNNEI. V dropped 6 bases and J dropped 6 bases, with 12 bases sitting between them. This CDR3 has 14 amino acids.

A single count supports this clone. The rearrangement joins TRBV7-8 to TRBJ1-5; D may be TRBD1 (6 bases). CDR1 SGHVS and CDR2 FQNEAQ come from the germline V gene. The CDR3 covers 18 residues. Deletions cut 6 bases from V and 0 bases from J, with 21 bases between. The CDR3 DNA follows: TGTGCCAGCAGTCTAGTGTACTCGGACAGATATAGCAATCAGCCCCAGCATTTT. Protein sequence: CASSLVYSDRYSNQPQHF.

The gene calls are TRBV18 and TRBJ1-2; no firm D call. This CDR3 has 14 amino acids. Germline values: CDR1 KGHSH, CDR2 LQKENI. V dropped 3 bases and J dropped 7 bases, with 15 bases sitting between them. The DNA for the CDR3 is TGTGCCAGCTCACCGGAGGGATCGGGCCGTGGCTACACCTTC. It codes for CASSPEGSGRGYTF.